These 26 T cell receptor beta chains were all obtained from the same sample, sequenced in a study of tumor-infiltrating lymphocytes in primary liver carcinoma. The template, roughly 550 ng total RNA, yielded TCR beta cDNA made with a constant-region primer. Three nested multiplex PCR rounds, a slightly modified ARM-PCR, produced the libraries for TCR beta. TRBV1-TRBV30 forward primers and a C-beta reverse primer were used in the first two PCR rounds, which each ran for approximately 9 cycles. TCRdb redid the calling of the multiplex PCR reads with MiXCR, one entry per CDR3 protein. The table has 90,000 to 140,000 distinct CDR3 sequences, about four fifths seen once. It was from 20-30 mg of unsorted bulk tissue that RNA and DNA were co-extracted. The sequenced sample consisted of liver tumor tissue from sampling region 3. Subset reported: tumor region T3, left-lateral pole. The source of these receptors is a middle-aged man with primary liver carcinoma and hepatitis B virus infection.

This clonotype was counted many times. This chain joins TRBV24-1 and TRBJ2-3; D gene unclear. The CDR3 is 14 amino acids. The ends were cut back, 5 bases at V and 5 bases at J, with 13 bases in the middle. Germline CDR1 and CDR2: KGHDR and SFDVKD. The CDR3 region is CATSAAGTVDTQYF. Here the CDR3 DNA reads TGTGCCACCAGTGCGGCAGGTACGGTAGATACGCAGTATTTT.

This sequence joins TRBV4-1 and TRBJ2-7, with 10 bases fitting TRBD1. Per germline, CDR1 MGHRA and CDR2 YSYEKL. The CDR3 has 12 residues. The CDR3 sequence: CVIKGTGEEQYF. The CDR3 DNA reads TGCGTCATCAAGGGGACAGGGGAAGAGCAGTACTTC.

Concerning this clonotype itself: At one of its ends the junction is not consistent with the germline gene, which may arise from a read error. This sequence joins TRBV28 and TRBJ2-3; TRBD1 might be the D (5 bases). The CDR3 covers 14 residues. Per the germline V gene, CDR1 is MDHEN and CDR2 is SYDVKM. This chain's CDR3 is CASFKTVLTDTQYF. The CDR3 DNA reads TGTGCCAGCTTTAAGACAGTGCTGACAGATACGCAATATTTT. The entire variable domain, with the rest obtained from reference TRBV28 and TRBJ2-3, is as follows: DVKVTQSSRYLVKRTGEKVFLECVQDMDHENMFWYRQDPGLGLRLIYFSYDVKMKEKGDIPEGYSVSREKKERFSLILESASTNQTSMYLCASFKTVLTDTQYFGPGTRLTVL.

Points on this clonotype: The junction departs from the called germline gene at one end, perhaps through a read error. The CDR3 sequence is CVSSSCGNSYEQYF. DNA of the CDR3: TGTGTCAGCAGCTCTTGCGGGAACTCCTACGAGCAGTACTTC. The chain employs TRBV11-2 and TRBJ2-7, with D possibly being TRBD2 (6 bases). Germline CDR1 and CDR2: SGHAT and FQNNGV. This CDR3 contains 14 residues.

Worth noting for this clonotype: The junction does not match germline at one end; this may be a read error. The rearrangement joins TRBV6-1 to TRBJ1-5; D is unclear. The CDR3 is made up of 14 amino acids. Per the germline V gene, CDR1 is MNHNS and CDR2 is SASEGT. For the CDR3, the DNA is TGCGCCAGCAGCGAGGCGAGGGAAGAGGCGCCCCAGCATTTT. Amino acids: CASSEAREEAPQHF.

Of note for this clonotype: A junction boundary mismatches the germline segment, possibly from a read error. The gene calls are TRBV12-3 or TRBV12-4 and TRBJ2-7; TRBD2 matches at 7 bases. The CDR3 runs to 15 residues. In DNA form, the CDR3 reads TGTGCCAGCATCCCAGACATAGCGGGCGCCTATGAGCAGTACTTC. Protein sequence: CASIPDIAGAYEQYF.

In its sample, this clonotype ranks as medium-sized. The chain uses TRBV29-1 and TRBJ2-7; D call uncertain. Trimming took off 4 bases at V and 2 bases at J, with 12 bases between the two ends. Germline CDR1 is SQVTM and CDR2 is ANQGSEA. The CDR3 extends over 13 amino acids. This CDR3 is CSVVGAPTYEQYF. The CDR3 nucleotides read TGCAGCGTTGTTGGCGCCCCCACCTACGAGCAGTACTTC.

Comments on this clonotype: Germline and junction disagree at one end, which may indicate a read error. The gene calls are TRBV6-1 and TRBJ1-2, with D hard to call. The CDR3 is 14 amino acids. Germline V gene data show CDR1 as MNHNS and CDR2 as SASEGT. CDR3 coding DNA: TGTGCCAGCGGTGAAATTCGGGATAACTATGGCTATACCTTC. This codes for CASGEIRDNYGYTF.

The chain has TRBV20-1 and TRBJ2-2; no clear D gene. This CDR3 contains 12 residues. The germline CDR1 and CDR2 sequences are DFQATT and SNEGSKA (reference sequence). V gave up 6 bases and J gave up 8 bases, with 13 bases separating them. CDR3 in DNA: TGCAGTGCACCTTCGCCGGTAGGGGAGCTGTTTTTT. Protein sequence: CSAPSPVGELFF.

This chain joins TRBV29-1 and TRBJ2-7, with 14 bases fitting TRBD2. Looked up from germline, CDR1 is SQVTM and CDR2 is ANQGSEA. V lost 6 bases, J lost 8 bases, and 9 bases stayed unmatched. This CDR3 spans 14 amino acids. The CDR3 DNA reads TGCAGCGTCCGGACTAGCGGGAGGAACCACAAGCAGTACTTC. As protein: CSVRTSGRNHKQYF.

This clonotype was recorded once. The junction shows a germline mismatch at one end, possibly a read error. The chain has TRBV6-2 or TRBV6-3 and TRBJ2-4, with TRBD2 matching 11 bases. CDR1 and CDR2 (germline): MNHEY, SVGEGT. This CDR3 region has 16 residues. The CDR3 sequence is CASSSSGRIAKNIQYF. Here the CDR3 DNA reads TGTGCCAGCTCCTCTAGCGGGAGGATAGCCAAAAACATTCAATACTTC.

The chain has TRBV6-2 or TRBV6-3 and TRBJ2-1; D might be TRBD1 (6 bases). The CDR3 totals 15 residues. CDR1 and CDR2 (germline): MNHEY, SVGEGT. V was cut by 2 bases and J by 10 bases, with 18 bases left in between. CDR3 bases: TGTGCCAGCAGTTACCGACAGGACTCCTACGACGAGCAGTTCTTC. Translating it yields CASSYRQDSYDEQFF.

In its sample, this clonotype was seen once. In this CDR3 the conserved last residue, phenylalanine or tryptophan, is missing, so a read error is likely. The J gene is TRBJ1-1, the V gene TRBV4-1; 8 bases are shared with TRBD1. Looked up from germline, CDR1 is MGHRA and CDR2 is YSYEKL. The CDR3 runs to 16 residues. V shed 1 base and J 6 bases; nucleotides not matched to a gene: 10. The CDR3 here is CASSQGDRGRDSEAFI. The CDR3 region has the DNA TGCGCCAGCAGCCAAGGTGACAGGGGAAGGGACTCTGAAGCTTTCATT.

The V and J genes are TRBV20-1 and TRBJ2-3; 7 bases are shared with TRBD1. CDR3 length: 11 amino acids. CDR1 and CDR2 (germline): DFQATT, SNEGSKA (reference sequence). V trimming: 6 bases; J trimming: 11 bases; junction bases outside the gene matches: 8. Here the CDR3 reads CSATTGDRQYF. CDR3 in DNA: TGCAGTGCGACAACAGGGGACCGGCAGTATTTT.

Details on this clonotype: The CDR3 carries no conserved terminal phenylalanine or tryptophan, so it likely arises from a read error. The CDR3 DNA is TGCGCCAGTAGCCAAGTCGCCACCACCGGGGAGCTGTTTCTT. It specifies CASSQVATTGELFL. V and J are TRBV4-1 and TRBJ2-2; D is unclear. Germline assignment: CDR1 MGHRA and CDR2 YSYEKL. This CDR3 has 14 amino acids.

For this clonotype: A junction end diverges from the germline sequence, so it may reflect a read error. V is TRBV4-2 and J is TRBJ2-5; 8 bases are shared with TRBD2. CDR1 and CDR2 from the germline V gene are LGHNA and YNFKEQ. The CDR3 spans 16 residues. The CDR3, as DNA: TGTGTCAGCAGCCATGCGTCTAGCGGGTTTCAAGAGACCCAGTACTTC. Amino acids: CVSSHASSGFQETQYF.

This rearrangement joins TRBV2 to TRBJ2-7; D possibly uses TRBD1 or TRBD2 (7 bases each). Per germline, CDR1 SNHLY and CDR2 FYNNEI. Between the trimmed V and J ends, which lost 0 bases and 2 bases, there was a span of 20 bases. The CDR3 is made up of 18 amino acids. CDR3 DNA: TGTGCCAGCAGTGAAGCAAGGGGGGGACAGCGGTATACCTACGAGCAGTACTTC. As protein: CASSEARGGQRYTYEQYF. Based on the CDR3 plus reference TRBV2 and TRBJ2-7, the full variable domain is EPEVTQTPSHQVTQMGQEVILRCVPISNHLYFYWYRQILGQKVEFLVSFYNNEISEKSEIFDDQFSVERPDGSNFTLKIRSTKLEDSAMYFCASSEARGGQRYTYEQYFGPGTRLTVT.

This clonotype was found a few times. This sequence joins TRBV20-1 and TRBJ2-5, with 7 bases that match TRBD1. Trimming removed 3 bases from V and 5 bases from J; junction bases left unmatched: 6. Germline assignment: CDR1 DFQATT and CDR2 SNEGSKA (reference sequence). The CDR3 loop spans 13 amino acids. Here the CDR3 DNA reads TGCAGTGCTAGGATAAACAGGGGCGAGACCCAGTACTTC. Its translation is CSARINRGETQYF.

The CDR3 DNA reads as TGTGCCAGTAGTTCCGGGACAGCGACTAATCATGAGCAGTTCTTC. It is translated as CASSSGTATNHEQFF. The chain is built from TRBV19 and TRBJ2-1, with 7 bases identical to TRBD1. CDR1 is LNHDA and CDR2 is SQIVND in the germline V gene (reference sequence). The trim removed 5 bases at V and 8 bases at J, leaving 12 bases unmatched. CDR3 length equals 15 residues. The full variable domain, completed using reference TRBV19 and TRBJ2-1, is DGGITQSPKYLFRKEGQNVTLSCEQNLNHDAMYWYRQDPGQGLRLIYYSQIVNDFQKGDIAEGYSVSREKKESFPLTVTSAQKNPTAFYLCASSSGTATNHEQFFGPGTRLTVL.

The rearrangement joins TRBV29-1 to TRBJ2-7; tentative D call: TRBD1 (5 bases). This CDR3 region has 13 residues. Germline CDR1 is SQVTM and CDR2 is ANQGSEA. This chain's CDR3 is CSALFQGNHEQYF. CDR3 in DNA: TGCAGTGCCCTTTTTCAGGGTAACCACGAGCAGTACTTC.

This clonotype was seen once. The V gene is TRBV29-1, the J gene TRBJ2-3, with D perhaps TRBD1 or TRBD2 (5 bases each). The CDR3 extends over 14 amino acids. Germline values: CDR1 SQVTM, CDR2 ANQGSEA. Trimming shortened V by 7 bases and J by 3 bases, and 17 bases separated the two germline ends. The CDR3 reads CSAPGALLTDTQYF. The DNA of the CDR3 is TGCAGCGCCCCCGGGGCCCTCCTTACAGATACGCAGTATTTT.

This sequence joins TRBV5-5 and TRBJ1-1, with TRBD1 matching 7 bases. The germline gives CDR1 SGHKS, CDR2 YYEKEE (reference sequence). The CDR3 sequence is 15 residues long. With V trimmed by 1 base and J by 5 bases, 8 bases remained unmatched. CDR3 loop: CASSLFWTGGTEAFF. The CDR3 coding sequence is TGTGCCAGCAGCTTGTTCTGGACAGGAGGTACTGAAGCTTTCTTT.

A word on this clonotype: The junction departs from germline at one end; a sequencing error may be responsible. CDR3 sequence: CASSTPTSGWYKQYF. The CDR3 DNA reads TGTGCCAGCAGCACTCCGACTAGCGGATGGTACAAACAGTACTTT. The V and J genes are TRBV6-2 or TRBV6-3 and TRBJ2-7; 9 nucleotides line up with TRBD2. The V gene's germline CDR1 is MNHEY and CDR2 SVGEGT. This CDR3 is 15 amino acids long.

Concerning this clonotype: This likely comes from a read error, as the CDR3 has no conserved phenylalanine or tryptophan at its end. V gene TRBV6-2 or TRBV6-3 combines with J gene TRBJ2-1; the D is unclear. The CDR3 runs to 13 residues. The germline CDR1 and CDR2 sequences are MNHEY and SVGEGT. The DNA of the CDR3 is TGTGCCAACAGTTACTCGTATAGGAATGAGCAGTTCCTC. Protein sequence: CANSYSYRNEQFL.

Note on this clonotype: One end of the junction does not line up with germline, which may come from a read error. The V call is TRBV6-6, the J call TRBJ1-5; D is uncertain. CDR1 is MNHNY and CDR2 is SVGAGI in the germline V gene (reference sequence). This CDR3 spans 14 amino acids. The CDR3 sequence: CASSSSSGNRPQHF. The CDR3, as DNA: TGTGCCAGCAGTTCGAGCAGCGGCAATCGGCCCCAGCATTTT.

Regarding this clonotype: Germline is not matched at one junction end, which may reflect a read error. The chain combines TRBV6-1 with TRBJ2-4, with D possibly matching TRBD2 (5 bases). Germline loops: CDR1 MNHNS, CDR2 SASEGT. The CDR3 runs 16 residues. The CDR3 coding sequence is TGTGCCAGCAGCGAAGTAACACTGGGAGCCAAAAACAATCAGTACTTC. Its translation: CASSEVTLGAKNNQYF.